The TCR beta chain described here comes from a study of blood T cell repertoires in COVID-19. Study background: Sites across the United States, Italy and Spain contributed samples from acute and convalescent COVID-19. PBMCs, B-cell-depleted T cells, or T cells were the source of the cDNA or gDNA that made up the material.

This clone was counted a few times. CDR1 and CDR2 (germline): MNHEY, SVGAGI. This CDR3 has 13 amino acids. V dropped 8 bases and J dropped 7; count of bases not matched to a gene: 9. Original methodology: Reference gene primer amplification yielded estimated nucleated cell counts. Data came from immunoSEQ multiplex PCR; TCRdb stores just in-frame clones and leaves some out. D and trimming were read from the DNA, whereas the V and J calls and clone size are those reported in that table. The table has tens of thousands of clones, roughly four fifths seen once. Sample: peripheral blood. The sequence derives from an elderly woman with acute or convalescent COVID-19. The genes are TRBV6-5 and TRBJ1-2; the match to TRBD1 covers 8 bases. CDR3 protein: CASCPGQGGGYTF. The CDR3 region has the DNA TGTGCCAGCTGCCCCGGACAGGGTGGTGGCTACACCTTC.